Below, 14 T cell receptor beta chains from the same sample are listed, as sequenced in a study of OX40 agonist ivuxolimab in advanced cancers. Measured with immunoSEQ multiplex PCR; TCRdb has only the in-frame clones, and not every one. The data show about 36,000 clones, with about 87% seen just once and 4% held by the top ten. The sample consisted of CD4+ or CD8+ T cells sorted from blood, taken in a trial of the OX40 agonist ivuxolimab. The receptors were sampled from an adult with an advanced solid tumor such as melanoma, head and neck, liver or kidney cancer.

This chain joins TRBV19 and TRBJ1-3; unclear D gene. The germline V gene has CDR1 LNHDA and CDR2 SQIVND (reference sequence). Trimming left V 5 bases short and J 6 bases short, with 17 bases between. CDR3 length equals 15 residues. CDR3 nucleotide sequence: TGTGCCAGTAGTCCTCTCCGGCCGCCAGAAAACACCATATATTTT. It encodes CASSPLRPPENTIYF.

V and J are TRBV7-2 and TRBJ2-7; D call uncertain. Germline CDR1 reads SGHTA; CDR2 reads FQGNSA. This CDR3 has 16 residues. Trimming left V 0 bases short and J 0 bases short, with 12 bases between. CDR3 sequence: CASSLAGQVRSYEQYF. The CDR3 bases are TGTGCCAGCAGCTTAGCGGGCCAGGTACGCTCCTACGAGCAGTACTTC. The full variable domain, with the rest looked up from reference TRBV7-2 and TRBJ2-7, is GAGVSQSPSNKVTEKGKDVELRCDPISGHTALYWYRQSLGQGLEFLIYFQGNSAPDKSGLPSDRFSAERTGGSVSTLTIQRTQQEDSAVYLCASSLAGQVRSYEQYFGPGTRLTVT.

This sequence joins TRBV5-4 and TRBJ2-7, with TRBD2 matching over 9 bases. Germline loops: CDR1 SGHNT, CDR2 YYREEE (reference sequence). This CDR3 spans 17 amino acids. The V and J ends lost 0 bases and 0 bases, in that order; junction bases with no gene match: 7. In nucleotides, the CDR3 is TGTGCCAGCAGCTTGGCTCGGCTAGCGGGAAGCTCCTACGAGCAGTACTTC. It yields the protein CASSLARLAGSSYEQYF. The entire variable domain, with the rest obtained from reference TRBV5-4 and TRBJ2-7, is as follows: ETGVTQSPTHLIKTRGQQVTLRCSSQSGHNTVSWYQQALGQGPQFIFQYYREEENGRGNFPPRFSGLQFPNYSSELNVNALELDDSALYLCASSLARLAGSSYEQYFGPGTRLTVT.

V usage is TRBV7-2 and J usage is TRBJ2-7, with 9 bases that match TRBD2. The trim removed 6 bases at V and 0 bases at J, leaving 15 bases unmatched. This CDR3 is built from 18 residues. CDR1 and CDR2 (germline): SGHTA, FQGNSA. In DNA, the CDR3 is TGTGCCAGCAGTCCGCCGGGACTAGCCTTTTCCCCCTCCTACGAGCAGTACTTC. Translated: CASSPPGLAFSPSYEQYF.

The gene calls are TRBV28 and TRBJ1-3; possibly TRBD1 for D (5 bases). This CDR3 has 12 amino acids. The V end lost 7 bases, the J end lost 3 bases, and 7 bases lay between the germline ends. Per germline, CDR1 MDHEN and CDR2 SYDVKM. The CDR3: CASMGVGNTIYF. In nucleotides, the CDR3 is TGTGCCAGCATGGGGGTTGGAAACACCATATATTTT.

The chain combines TRBV18 with TRBJ2-5; tentatively, D is TRBD1 (5 bases). Deletions cut 4 bases from V and 0 bases from J, with 12 bases between. The germline gives CDR1 KGHSH, CDR2 LQKENI. CDR3 length: 15 residues. The CDR3 region has the DNA TGTGCCAGCTCACTCTTACCAGGGTACCAAGAGACCCAGTACTTC. Its translation is CASSLLPGYQETQYF.

The genes are TRBV5-1 and TRBJ2-3; D remains ambiguous. CDR3 size: 11 residues. V gave up 6 bases and J gave up 4 bases, with 6 bases separating them. Germline CDR1 SGHRS, CDR2 YFSETQ. CDR3 region: CASKISDTQYF. The CDR3 DNA reads TGCGCCAGCAAGATTTCAGATACGCAGTATTTT.

A few counts support this clone. The V and J genes are TRBV5-4 and TRBJ1-4; 10 bases are shared with TRBD1. Germline CDR1 is SGHNT and CDR2 is YYREEE (reference sequence). This CDR3 region has 15 residues. V dropped 3 bases and J dropped 8; count of bases not matched to a gene: 7. Written as DNA, the CDR3 is TGTGCCAGCAGCTCACGACAGGGGGCACGAGAAAAACTGTTTTTT. This gives the protein CASSSRQGAREKLFF. Full variable domain (remainder filled in from reference TRBV5-4 and TRBJ1-4): ETGVTQSPTHLIKTRGQQVTLRCSSQSGHNTVSWYQQALGQGPQFIFQYYREEENGRGNFPPRFSGLQFPNYSSELNVNALELDDSALYLCASSSRQGAREKLFFGSGTQLSVL.

The gene calls are TRBV4-2 and TRBJ1-3, with no clear D. V was trimmed by 0 bases and J by 4 bases, leaving 10 bases between them. Germline-derived CDR1 and CDR2 are LGHNA and YNFKEQ. The CDR3 loop spans 15 amino acids. This CDR3 reads CASSQDQNWGNTIYF. CDR3 nucleotides: TGTGCCAGCAGCCAAGATCAGAACTGGGGAAACACCATATATTTT.

The rearrangement joins TRBV4-1 to TRBJ1-5; 9 positions match TRBD1. The CDR3 runs to 17 residues. Germline lookup yields CDR1 MGHRA and CDR2 YSYEKL. With V trimmed by 4 bases and J by 1 base, 8 bases remained unmatched. The CDR3 region has the DNA TGCGCCAGCAGCCCCTCGGGACAGGGTAGGAGCAATCAGCCCCAGCATTTT. Its protein product is CASSPSGQGRSNQPQHF.

V usage is TRBV6-5 and J usage is TRBJ2-3; D might be TRBD2 (6 bases). Germline CDR1 is MNHEY and CDR2 is SVGAGI. Trimming shortened V by 5 bases and J by 4 bases, and 13 bases separated the two germline ends. The length of the CDR3 is 14 residues. CDR3 residues: CASSLGTPADTQYF. The CDR3 nucleotides are TGTGCCAGCAGTCTTGGGACTCCTGCAGATACGCAGTATTTT.

Only one count was recorded for this clone. This chain links TRBV4-1 with TRBJ1-3; D gene ambiguous. Germline CDR1 and CDR2: MGHRA and YSYEKL. Trimming took 1 base from V and 3 from J, leaving 10 bases between them. The CDR3 sequence is 15 residues long. The chain's CDR3 is CASSQGHIYGNTIYF. DNA for the CDR3: TGCGCCAGCAGCCAAGGACACATTTATGGAAACACCATATATTTT.

The chain couples TRBV21-1 to TRBJ1-1; the D call of TRBD1 is as the table states it, not checked on the DNA. TRBV21-1 is deemed a pseudogene. This CDR3 is 13 amino acids long. The CDR3 region has the DNA TGTGCCAGACGTGAAGGGAAGGGGACTGAAGCTTTCTTT. Its protein is CARREGKGTEAFF.

V gene TRBV10-1 combines with J gene TRBJ2-1; 7 bases line up with TRBD1. With 5 bases clipped from V and 5 bases from J, the junction kept 6 bases outside the gene matches. Per germline, CDR1 WNHNN and CDR2 SYGVQD (reference sequence). This CDR3 comprises 14 residues. This chain's CDR3 is CASSPYQGDNEQFF. The CDR3 region has the DNA TGCGCCAGCAGTCCATATCAGGGGGACAATGAGCAGTTCTTC.